What follows are 13 T cell receptor beta chains derived from one specimen sequenced in a study of vaccination and CD4 T cells after COVID-19. The treatment is: roughly 10-day PBMC culture with coronavirus spike peptide pools or control peptides (ViraFEST assay). Their target antigens are unknown. CD4+ T cells that had been cultured provided DNA sequenced with the Oncomine TCR Beta short-read assay. TCRdb used MiXCR to reprocess the PCR reads, holding one entry per CDR3 protein. Among about 14,000 distinct CDR3 sequences listed, 73% were seen once. The material sequenced was CD4+ T cells from blood, cultured in vitro. The source is a human donor who had recovered from COVID-19.

The V gene is TRBV30, the J gene TRBJ2-2, with D unresolved. The CDR3 totals 13 residues. Germline CDR1 is GTSNPN and CDR2 is SVGIG (reference sequence). With 4 bases removed from V and 4 bases from J, the gap between germline ends came to 10 bases. The DNA of the CDR3 is TGTGCCTGGACTTACAGTCTCACCGGGGAGCTGTTTTTT. This translates into CAWTYSLTGELFF.

This clonotype was observed a single time. The rearrangement links TRBV18 to TRBJ2-3; D possibly corresponds to TRBD2 (6 bases). This CDR3 is 14 amino acids long. The germline V gene encodes CDR1 KGHSH and CDR2 LQKENI. The germline V and J ends were trimmed by 3 bases and 3 bases, with 10 bases remaining between them. This CDR3 is CASSPDGGTDTQYF. The CDR3 DNA reads as TGTGCCAGCTCACCTGACGGGGGTACAGATACGCAGTATTTT.

The chain combines TRBV6-5 with TRBJ1-6, with D possibly TRBD1 on 5 matching bases. Germline CDR1 reads MNHEY; CDR2 reads SVGAGI. Deletions cut 4 bases from V and 0 bases from J, with 19 bases between. CDR3 size: 19 residues. The CDR3 sequence: CASSSGNFAGGSYNSPLHF. The DNA for the CDR3 is TGTGCCAGCAGTTCCGGGAACTTCGCCGGGGGCTCCTATAATTCACCCCTCCACTTT.

V gene TRBV27 combines with J gene TRBJ1-1; weak D call: TRBD1 (5 bases). Trimming cost V 5 bases and J 4 bases, with 17 bases left between them. This CDR3 contains 15 residues. CDR1 MNHEY and CDR2 SMNVEV come from the germline V gene (reference sequence). CDR3: CASSRIGVGGTEAFF. DNA of the CDR3: TGTGCCAGCAGTAGAATAGGTGTGGGGGGCACTGAAGCTTTCTTT.

This clonotype appeared once. This rearrangement joins TRBV7-9 to TRBJ1-1; a weak D match, TRBD1 (5 bases). Per the germline V gene, CDR1 is SEHNR and CDR2 is FQNEAQ (reference sequence). Trimming removed 5 bases at V and 4 bases at J, with 11 bases between. There are 13 residues in the CDR3. This CDR3 is CASSDGGITEAFF. CDR3 sequence (DNA): TGTGCCAGCAGCGACGGGGGAATCACTGAAGCTTTCTTT.

The chain employs TRBV7-2 and TRBJ1-6; no definite D call. Germline V gene sequence: CDR1 SGHTA, CDR2 FQGNSA. Trimming took off 6 bases at V and 7 bases at J, with 19 bases between the two ends. CDR3 length equals 16 residues. The CDR3 loop reads CASRTFAAGRNSPLHF. The CDR3 coding sequence is TGTGCCAGCAGGACATTCGCAGCAGGAAGAAATTCACCCCTCCACTTT.

The chain carries TRBV4-2 and TRBJ2-7, with 9 bases that match TRBD1. This CDR3 is 16 amino acids long. Unmatched junction bases numbered 6, after V lost 1 base and J lost 2 bases. Germline lookup yields CDR1 LGHNA and CDR2 YNFKEQ. The CDR3 DNA reads TGTGCCAGCAGCCAAGTCCTGGGACAGGGACCCTACGAGCAGTACTTC. This encodes CASSQVLGQGPYEQYF.

CDR3 sequence (DNA): TGTGCCAGCAGTGTGACCAGGAATCAGCCCCAGCATTTT. Translated: CASSVTRNQPQHF. V and J are TRBV6-1 and TRBJ1-5; D uncertain. V was clipped by 4 bases and J by 4 bases, with 8 bases between them. CDR3 size: 13 residues. The germline V gene encodes CDR1 MNHNS and CDR2 SASEGT.

V usage is TRBV7-2 and J usage is TRBJ1-1; D gene unclear. Trimming pared 5 bases from V and 5 bases from J, leaving 15 bases between. The CDR3 contains 14 residues. Germline CDR1 and CDR2: SGHTA and FQGNSA. DNA of the CDR3: TGTGCCAGCAGCCTCCGGCGGGCGGGGACTGAAGCTTTCTTT. This codes for CASSLRRAGTEAFF.

A single count supports this clonotype. The J gene is TRBJ2-7, the V gene TRBV4-1; D unresolved. Trimming pared 1 base from V and 1 base from J, leaving 8 bases between. The CDR3 length is 14 residues. Per germline, CDR1 MGHRA and CDR2 YSYEKL. The CDR3 here is CASSQGVQSYEQYF. The CDR3 DNA reads TGCGCCAGCAGCCAAGGGGTCCAGTCCTACGAGCAGTACTTC.

This chain uses TRBV7-9 with TRBJ1-2; D gene ambiguous. Trimming left V 2 bases short and J 6 bases short, with 16 bases between. Germline V gives CDR1 SEHNR, CDR2 FQNEAQ (reference sequence). CDR3 length equals 15 residues. CDR3 in amino acids: CASSLMLQSHHGYTF. The CDR3 DNA follows: TGTGCCAGCAGCTTAATGTTACAGAGTCATCATGGCTACACCTTC.

The table lists this clonotype with a few counts. The V call is TRBV27, the J call TRBJ1-5, with 8 bases lining up with TRBD1. Germline V gives CDR1 MNHEY, CDR2 SMNVEV (reference sequence). This CDR3 has 14 amino acids. With 6 bases clipped from V and 1 base from J, the junction kept 2 bases outside the gene matches. CDR3 bases: TGTGCCAGCAGCCCAGGGGGCAGCAATCAGCCCCAGCATTTT. This gives the protein CASSPGGSNQPQHF.

This clonotype qualifies as medium-sized. The chain uses TRBV7-2 and TRBJ1-2; TRBD1 might be the D (5 bases). V lost 0 bases to trimming and J lost 8 bases, with 16 bases between them. The CDR3 loop spans 15 amino acids. Germline-derived CDR1 and CDR2 are SGHTA and FQGNSA. This CDR3 reads CASSLASFGGGGYTF. CDR3 sequence (DNA): TGTGCCAGCAGCTTAGCTTCGTTCGGGGGGGGGGGCTACACCTTC. Looking up the rest from reference TRBV7-2 and TRBJ1-2 gives the full variable domain: GAGVSQSPSNKVTEKGKDVELRCDPISGHTALYWYRQSLGQGLEFLIYFQGNSAPDKSGLPSDRFSAERTGGSVSTLTIQRTQQEDSAVYLCASSLASFGGGGYTFGSGTRLTVV.